What follows are 21 T cell receptor beta chains derived from one specimen sequenced in a study of cytomegalovirus exposure and HLA in healthy donors (dated by TCRdb to 2016 to 2017). Library preparation used the immunoSEQ multiplex PCR assay. For the multiplex PCR, a mixture combining 60 forward primers for TCR Vbeta segments and 13 reverse primers for TCR Jbeta segments was used. Entries here come from immuneACCESS through TCRdb and include only in-frame sequences with V and J called. Some clones fail to appear in such tables; in the studies checked, an unresolved V gene covers under half of the shortfall, and the cause of the remainder is unknown. The sample table shows about 78,000 clones, and approximately 88% are seen once. Around 2.4% of the sample rests with the top ten. Sequenced material: PBMCs. Receptors were obtained from a woman between 45 and 65 years old in good health and CMV-seronegative.

The genes are TRBV7-9 and TRBJ2-2; the match to TRBD2 covers 8 bases. This CDR3 has 14 residues. V dropped 6 bases and J dropped 6; count of bases not matched to a gene: 6. Per germline, CDR1 SEHNR and CDR2 FQNEAQ (reference sequence). The chain's CDR3 is CASRSGGLAGELFF. In DNA form, the CDR3 reads TGTGCCAGCAGGTCGGGGGGGCTGGCCGGGGAGCTGTTTTTT.

The gene calls are TRBV25-1 and TRBJ1-4, with TRBD1 matching over 7 bases. Germline-derived CDR1 and CDR2 are MGHDK and SYGVNS. The V and J ends lost 2 bases and 1 base, in that order; junction bases with no gene match: 4. The CDR3 consists of 16 residues. The CDR3 is CASSEAGTVTNEKLFF. CDR3 coding DNA: TGTGCCAGCAGTGAAGCCGGGACAGTAACTAATGAAAAACTGTTTTTT.

The chain uses TRBV27 and TRBJ2-1, with TRBD2 matching over 11 bases. V trimming: 4 bases; J trimming: 5 bases; junction bases outside the gene matches: 4. The CDR3 spans 15 residues. Germline-derived CDR1 and CDR2 are MNHEY and SMNVEV (reference sequence). CDR3 in amino acids: CASSSGTSGNNEQFF. The CDR3 coding sequence is TGTGCCAGCAGTTCCGGGACTAGCGGAAACAATGAGCAGTTCTTC.

The chain carries TRBV9 and TRBJ2-2; 9 bases align to TRBD1. Looked up from germline, CDR1 is SGDLS and CDR2 is YYNGEE. The ends lost 3 bases at V and 6 bases at J; junction bases unmatched: 6. This CDR3 region has 15 residues. CDR3 DNA: TGTGCCAGCAGCGCGGACAGGGGTCGGGCCGGGGAGCTGTTTTTT. It is translated as CASSADRGRAGELFF.

V gene TRBV5-1 combines with J gene TRBJ2-1; no definite D call. Trimming stripped 0 bases from V and 6 bases from J, with 16 bases between. Germline CDR1 reads SGHRS; CDR2 reads YFSETQ. The CDR3 is 16 residues long. The CDR3 reads CASSLVLGRRSNEQFF. DNA of the CDR3: TGCGCCAGCAGCTTGGTTCTGGGTCGGCGGTCCAATGAGCAGTTCTTC.

This clone was recorded a few times. In nucleotides, the CDR3 is TGTGCCAGCAGCCAAGACAGAGCCCGGACTAGCGGGGGTAGCAATGAGCAGTTCTTC. Translated, it gives CASSQDRARTSGGSNEQFF. V is TRBV4-2 and J is TRBJ2-1, with TRBD2 matching 13 bases. CDR1 and CDR2 (germline): LGHNA, YNFKEQ. CDR3 length: 19 amino acids. V trimming: 0 bases; J trimming: 6 bases; junction bases outside the gene matches: 11.

This chain uses TRBV7-2 with TRBJ1-1; D ambiguous. Trimming took 7 bases from V and 10 from J, leaving 19 bases between them. Germline CDR1 reads SGHTA; CDR2 reads FQGNSA. CDR3 length: 13 amino acids. The CDR3 here is CASKNPWENLAFF. The CDR3 nucleotides read TGTGCCAGCAAAAACCCTTGGGAGAATTTAGCTTTCTTT.

J is TRBJ1-1 and V is TRBV19; 7 bases are a match to TRBD1. CDR3 length: 14 residues. Germline V gene data show CDR1 as LNHDA and CDR2 as SQIVND (reference sequence). Trimming at V came to 6 bases and at J to 4 bases, leaving 8 bases not matched to a gene. CDR3 DNA: TGTGCCAGTAGCTTCTCCGGGACAGCCACTGAAGCTTTCTTT. Translation: CASSFSGTATEAFF. Complete variable domain (other parts from reference TRBV19 and TRBJ1-1): DGGITQSPKYLFRKEGQNVTLSCEQNLNHDAMYWYRQDPGQGLRLIYYSQIVNDFQKGDIAEGYSVSREKKESFPLTVTSAQKNPTAFYLCASSFSGTATEAFFGQGTRLTVV.

The J gene is TRBJ1-1, the V gene TRBV28; no definite D call. Trimming removed 6 bases at V and 1 base at J, with 18 bases between. Germline V gene sequence: CDR1 MDHEN, CDR2 SYDVKM. The CDR3 consists of 16 residues. This CDR3 is CASSFPRTWGNTEAFF. The CDR3, as DNA: TGTGCCAGCAGCTTTCCCCGGACTTGGGGGAACACTGAAGCTTTCTTT.

This clone was picked up a small number of times. The V gene is TRBV6-5, the J gene TRBJ1-1, with 7 bases lining up with TRBD1. Germline trimming cut 6 bases from V and 2 bases from J; bases unmatched to any gene: 9. Germline-derived CDR1 and CDR2 are MNHEY and SVGAGI. CDR3 length equals 15 residues. The CDR3 region is CASSFYGQVNTEAFF. Written as DNA, the CDR3 is TGTGCCAGCAGCTTCTACGGACAGGTAAACACTGAAGCTTTCTTT.

A few counts support this clone. The chain employs TRBV4-3 and TRBJ1-4, with D uncertain. The CDR3 extends over 18 amino acids. CDR1 LGHNA and CDR2 YSLEER come from the germline V gene. V lost 2 bases to trimming and J lost 7 bases, with 23 bases between them. CDR3 region: CASSQLAGPDLGGEKLFF. The CDR3 nucleotides read TGCGCCAGCAGCCAACTTGCCGGTCCGGATCTTGGAGGTGAAAAACTGTTTTTT.

The chain combines TRBV6-6 with TRBJ2-1; 7 nucleotides align to TRBD1. CDR3 length equals 15 residues. Trimming removed 5 bases from V and 3 bases from J; junction bases left unmatched: 7. Germline assignment: CDR1 MNHNY and CDR2 SVGAGI (reference sequence). CDR3 region: CASSPRQGIYNEQFF. CDR3 nucleotide sequence: TGTGCCAGCAGTCCCCGACAGGGAATCTACAATGAGCAGTTCTTC.

The CDR3 DNA is TGTGCCAGCAGCTTACCCCTCCGGATGGCGGGAGCAGGAGATACGCAGTATTTT. Encoded protein: CASSLPLRMAGAGDTQYF. The gene calls are TRBV7-9 and TRBJ2-3; 7 bases map to TRBD2. This CDR3 region has 18 residues. Germline-derived CDR1 and CDR2 are SEHNR and FQNEAQ (reference sequence). V lost 2 bases, J lost 5 bases, and 16 bases stayed unmatched.

CDR3 nucleotides: TGTGCCAGTAGTATAGCAGTCGTCTTCGCGGGTGCAAACTCTGAAGCTTTCTTT. This encodes CASSIAVVFAGANSEAFF. The chain couples TRBV19 to TRBJ1-1; D not certain. The V and J ends lost 1 base and 6 bases respectively, with 24 bases between them. The length of the CDR3 is 18 residues. Germline lookup yields CDR1 LNHDA and CDR2 SQIVND (reference sequence). Filled out from reference TRBV19 and TRBJ1-1, the complete variable domain reads DGGITQSPKYLFRKEGQNVTLSCEQNLNHDAMYWYRQDPGQGLRLIYYSQIVNDFQKGDIAEGYSVSREKKESFPLTVTSAQKNPTAFYLCASSIAVVFAGANSEAFFGQGTRLTVV.

The chain couples TRBV18 to TRBJ1-1, with D unclear. The CDR3 has 13 residues. Looked up from germline, CDR1 is KGHSH and CDR2 is LQKENI. V lost 0 bases, J lost 4 bases, and 6 bases lay in between. The CDR3 sequence: CASSPPGSTEAFF. DNA for the CDR3: TGTGCCAGCTCACCACCGGGCAGCACTGAAGCTTTCTTT.

This chain joins TRBV19 and TRBJ2-5; 8 bases fit TRBD2. The end of the DNA fits TRBJ2-7 better, so the J call may be wrong. The CDR3 contains 18 residues. Germline lookup yields CDR1 LNHDA and CDR2 SQIVND (reference sequence). The CDR3, as DNA: TGTGCCAGTAGTATCGCGGGGGGACGGTTTTCGAGCTCCTACGAGCAGTACTTC. Amino acid sequence: CASSIAGGRFSSSYEQYF.

A remark on this clone: Mismatch with germline at one junction end may stem from a read error. The chain employs TRBV7-7 and TRBJ2-7; 7 bases are a match to TRBD2. CDR1 SSHAT and CDR2 FNYEAQ come from the germline V gene (reference sequence). CDR3 length: 14 residues. The CDR3 sequence is CASSYLPGGYEQYF. The CDR3 coding sequence is TGTGCTAGCAGTTACTTACCGGGAGGTTACGAGCAGTACTTC.

The genes are TRBV7-9 and TRBJ1-4; the D is unclear. V shed 5 bases and J shed 8 bases, with 15 bases lying between them. CDR3 length equals 14 residues. Germline V lookup: CDR1 SEHNR, CDR2 FQNEAQ (reference sequence). The CDR3 loop reads CASSHDTTREKLFF. Written as DNA, the CDR3 is TGTGCCAGCAGCCACGACACCACGCGAGAAAAACTGTTTTTT.

The chain uses TRBV7-9 and TRBJ1-1, with 9 bases aligning to TRBD1. This CDR3 region has 14 residues. The germline V gene has CDR1 SEHNR and CDR2 FQNEAQ (reference sequence). V lost 1 base, J lost 9 bases, and 6 bases stayed unmatched. CDR3: CASSLEGQGRQAFF. The CDR3 DNA follows: TGTGCCAGCAGCTTAGAGGGACAGGGTCGACAAGCTTTCTTT.

The V and J genes are TRBV7-2 and TRBJ1-2, with a tentative D call TRBD1 (6 bases). The CDR3 consists of 17 residues. Trimming pared 1 base from V and 0 bases from J, leaving 15 bases between. Germline CDR1 reads SGHTA; CDR2 reads FQGNSA. The CDR3 loop reads CASSLEWGQRANYGYTF. The DNA for the CDR3 is TGTGCCAGCAGCTTAGAGTGGGGGCAGAGAGCTAACTATGGCTACACCTTC.

This clone was seen only once. The V and J genes are TRBV4-1 and TRBJ2-1; tentatively, D is TRBD1 (6 bases). Germline CDR1 and CDR2: MGHRA and YSYEKL. The CDR3 is 16 amino acids. The germline V and J ends were trimmed by 3 bases and 1 base, with 13 bases remaining between them. CDR3 coding DNA: TGCGCCAGCAGCCACGTACAGGGTCTTTCCTACAATGAGCAGTTCTTC. Residues: CASSHVQGLSYNEQFF.